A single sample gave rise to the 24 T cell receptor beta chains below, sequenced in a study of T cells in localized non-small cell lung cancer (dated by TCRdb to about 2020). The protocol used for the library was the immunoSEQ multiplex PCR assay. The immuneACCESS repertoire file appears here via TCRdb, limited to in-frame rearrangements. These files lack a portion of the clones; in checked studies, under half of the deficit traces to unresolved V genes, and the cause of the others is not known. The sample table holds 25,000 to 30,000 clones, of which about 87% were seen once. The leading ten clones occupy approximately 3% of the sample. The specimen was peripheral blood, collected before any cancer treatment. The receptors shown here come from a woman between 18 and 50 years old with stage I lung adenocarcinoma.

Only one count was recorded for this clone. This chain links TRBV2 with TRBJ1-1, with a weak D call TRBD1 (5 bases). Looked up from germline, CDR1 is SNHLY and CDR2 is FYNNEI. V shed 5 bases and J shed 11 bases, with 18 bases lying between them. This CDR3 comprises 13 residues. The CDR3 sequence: CASSQWGPVEAFF. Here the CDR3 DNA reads TGTGCCAGCAGTCAGTGGGGCCCGGTTGAGGCTTTCTTT.

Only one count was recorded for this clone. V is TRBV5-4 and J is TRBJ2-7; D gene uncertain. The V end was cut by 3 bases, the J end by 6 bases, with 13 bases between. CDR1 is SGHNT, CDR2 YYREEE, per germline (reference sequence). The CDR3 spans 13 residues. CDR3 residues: CASSSAHGGEQYF. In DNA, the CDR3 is TGTGCCAGCAGCTCCGCCCACGGTGGCGAGCAGTACTTC.

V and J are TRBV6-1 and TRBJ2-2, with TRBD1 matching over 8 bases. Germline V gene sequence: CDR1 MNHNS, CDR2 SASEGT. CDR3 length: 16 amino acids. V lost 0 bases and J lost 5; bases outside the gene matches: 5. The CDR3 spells CASSEAAGQGTGELFF. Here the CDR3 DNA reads TGTGCCAGCAGTGAAGCCGCCGGACAGGGAACCGGGGAGCTGTTTTTT.

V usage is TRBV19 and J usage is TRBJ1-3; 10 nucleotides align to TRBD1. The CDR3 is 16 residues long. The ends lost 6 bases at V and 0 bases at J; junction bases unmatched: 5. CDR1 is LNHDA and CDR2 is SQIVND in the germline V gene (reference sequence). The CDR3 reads CASSLDRGSSGNTIYF. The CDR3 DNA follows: TGTGCCAGTAGCTTGGACAGGGGGAGCTCTGGAAACACCATATATTTT.

The DNA of the CDR3 is TGTGCCAGCAGCCACACCGGGACAGGGGTTGCCAATGAGCAGTTCTTC. Protein sequence: CASSHTGTGVANEQFF. The chain carries TRBV11-3 and TRBJ2-1, with TRBD1 identical over 10 bases. J lost 6 bases, V lost 5 bases, and 10 bases had no gene match. The CDR3 runs 16 residues. Germline CDR1 reads SGHNT; CDR2 reads YENEEA.

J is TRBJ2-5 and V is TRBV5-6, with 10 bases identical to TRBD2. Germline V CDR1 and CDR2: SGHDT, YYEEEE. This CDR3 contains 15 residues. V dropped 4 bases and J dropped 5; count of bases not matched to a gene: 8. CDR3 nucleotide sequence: TGTGCCAGCAGCGCCGTAGCGGGAGGAGGGGAGACCCAGTACTTC. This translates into CASSAVAGGGETQYF.

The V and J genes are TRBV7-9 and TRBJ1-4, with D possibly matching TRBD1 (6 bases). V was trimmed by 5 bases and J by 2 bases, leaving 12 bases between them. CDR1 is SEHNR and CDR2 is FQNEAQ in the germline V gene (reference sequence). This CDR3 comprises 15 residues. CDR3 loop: CASSDRGRTNEKLFF. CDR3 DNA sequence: TGTGCCAGCAGCGATAGGGGGAGGACTAATGAAAAACTGTTTTTT.

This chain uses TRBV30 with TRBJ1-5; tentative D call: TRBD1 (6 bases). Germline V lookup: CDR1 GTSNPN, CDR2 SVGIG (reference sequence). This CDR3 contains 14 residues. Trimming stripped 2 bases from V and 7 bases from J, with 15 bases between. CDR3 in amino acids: CAWSRQGIRQPQHF. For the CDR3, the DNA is TGTGCCTGGAGTCGCCAGGGGATTAGACAGCCCCAGCATTTT.

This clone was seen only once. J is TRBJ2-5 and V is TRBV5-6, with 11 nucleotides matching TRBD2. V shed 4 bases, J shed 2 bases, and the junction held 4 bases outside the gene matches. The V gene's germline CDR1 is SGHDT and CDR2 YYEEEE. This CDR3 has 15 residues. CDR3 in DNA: TGTGCCAGCAGCCGGGGACTAGCGGAACAAGAGACCCAGTACTTC. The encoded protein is CASSRGLAEQETQYF.

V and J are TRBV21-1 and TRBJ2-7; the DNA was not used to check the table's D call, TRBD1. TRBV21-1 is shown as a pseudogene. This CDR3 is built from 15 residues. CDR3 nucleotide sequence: TGTGCCAGCAGCAAAGAGGACAGGGAAATCTACGAGCAGTACTTC. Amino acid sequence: CASSKEDREIYEQYF.

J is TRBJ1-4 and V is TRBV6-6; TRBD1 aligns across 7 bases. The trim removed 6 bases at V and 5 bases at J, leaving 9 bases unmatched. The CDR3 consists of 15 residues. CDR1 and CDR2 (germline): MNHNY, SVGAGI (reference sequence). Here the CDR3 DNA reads TGTGCCAGCAGGTACGGGGACAGCGCAAATGAAAAACTGTTTTTT. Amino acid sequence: CASRYGDSANEKLFF.

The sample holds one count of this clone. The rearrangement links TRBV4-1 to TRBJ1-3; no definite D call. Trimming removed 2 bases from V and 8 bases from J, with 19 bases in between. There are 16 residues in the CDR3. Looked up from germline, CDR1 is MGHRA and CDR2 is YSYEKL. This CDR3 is CASSQSLVGISDTIYF. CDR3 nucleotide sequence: TGCGCCAGCAGCCAATCTCTGGTAGGGATTTCGGACACCATATATTTT.

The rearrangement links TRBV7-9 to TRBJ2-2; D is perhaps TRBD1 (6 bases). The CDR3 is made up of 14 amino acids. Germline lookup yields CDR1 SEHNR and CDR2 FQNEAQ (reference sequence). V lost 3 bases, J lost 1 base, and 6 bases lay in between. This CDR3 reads CASSLTGNTGELFF. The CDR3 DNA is TGTGCCAGCAGCTTGACAGGGAACACCGGGGAGCTGTTTTTT.

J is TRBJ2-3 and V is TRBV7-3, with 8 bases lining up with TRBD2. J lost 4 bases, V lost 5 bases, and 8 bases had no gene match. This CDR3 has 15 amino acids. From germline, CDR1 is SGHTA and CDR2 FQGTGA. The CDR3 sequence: CASSVYAGGADTQYF. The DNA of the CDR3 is TGTGCCAGCAGCGTTTACGCGGGAGGAGCAGATACGCAGTATTTT. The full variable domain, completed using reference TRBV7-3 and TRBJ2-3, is GAGVSQTPSNKVTEKGKYVELRCDPISGHTALYWYRQSLGQGPEFLIYFQGTGAADDSGLPNDRFFAVRPEGSVSTLKIQRTERGDSAVYLCASSVYAGGADTQYFGPGTRLTVL.

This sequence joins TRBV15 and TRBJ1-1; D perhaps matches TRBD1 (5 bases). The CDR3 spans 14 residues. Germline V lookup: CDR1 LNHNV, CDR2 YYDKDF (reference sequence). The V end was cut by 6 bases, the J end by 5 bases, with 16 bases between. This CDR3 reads CATRKEVKGTEAFF. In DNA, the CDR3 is TGTGCCACCAGGAAAGAGGTGAAGGGGACTGAAGCTTTCTTT.

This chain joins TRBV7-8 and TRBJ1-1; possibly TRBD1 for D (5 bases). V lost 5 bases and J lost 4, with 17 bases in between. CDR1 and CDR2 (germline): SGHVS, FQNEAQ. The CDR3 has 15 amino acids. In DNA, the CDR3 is TGTGCCAGCAGCAAAGAACAGGCGTGGAGCACTGAAGCTTTCTTT. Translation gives CASSKEQAWSTEAFF.

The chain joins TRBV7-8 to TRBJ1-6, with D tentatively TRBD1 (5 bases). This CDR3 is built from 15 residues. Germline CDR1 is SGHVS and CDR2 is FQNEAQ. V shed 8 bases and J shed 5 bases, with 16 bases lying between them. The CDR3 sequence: CASQPGALDNSPLHF. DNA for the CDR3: TGTGCCAGCCAACCCGGGGCCTTAGATAATTCACCCCTCCACTTT.

CDR3 DNA sequence: TGTGCCAGTAGTCGTCCCAGGGGCTATAGCAATCAGCCCCAGCATTTT. Its translation is CASSRPRGYSNQPQHF. The chain uses TRBV19 and TRBJ1-5; TRBD1 might be the D (6 bases). V was cut by 5 bases and J by 0 bases, with 14 bases left in between. Per the germline V gene, CDR1 is LNHDA and CDR2 is SQIVND (reference sequence). The CDR3 consists of 16 residues.

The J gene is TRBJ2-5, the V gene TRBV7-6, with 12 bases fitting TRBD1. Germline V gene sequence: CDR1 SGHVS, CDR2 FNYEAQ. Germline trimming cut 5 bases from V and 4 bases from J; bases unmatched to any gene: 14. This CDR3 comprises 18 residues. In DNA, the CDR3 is TGTGCCAGCAGCATCTTGGGGCCGGGACAGGGGGCTGCAGAGACCCAGTACTTC. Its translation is CASSILGPGQGAAETQYF.

For the CDR3, the DNA is TGTGCCAGCAGCTTAGGGACTAGCGGAGATACGCAGTATTTT. It codes for CASSLGTSGDTQYF. The V call is TRBV7-8, the J call TRBJ2-3, with 10 bases lining up with TRBD2. J was trimmed by 5 bases and V by 1 base; bases with no gene match: 0. The CDR3 contains 14 residues. From germline, CDR1 is SGHVS and CDR2 FQNEAQ.

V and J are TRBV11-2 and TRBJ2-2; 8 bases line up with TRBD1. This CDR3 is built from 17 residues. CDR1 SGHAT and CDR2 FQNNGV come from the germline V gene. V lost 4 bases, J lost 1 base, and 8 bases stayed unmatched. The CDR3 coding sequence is TGTGCCAGCAGCTCCCCACTCACAGGGGGGAACACCGGGGAGCTGTTTTTT. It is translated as CASSSPLTGGNTGELFF. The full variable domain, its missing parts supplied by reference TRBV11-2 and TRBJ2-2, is EAGVAQSPRYKIIEKRQSVAFWCNPISGHATLYWYQQILGQGPKLLIQFQNNGVVDDSQLPKDRFSAERLKGVDSTLKIQPAKLEDSAVYLCASSSPLTGGNTGELFFGEGSRLTVL.

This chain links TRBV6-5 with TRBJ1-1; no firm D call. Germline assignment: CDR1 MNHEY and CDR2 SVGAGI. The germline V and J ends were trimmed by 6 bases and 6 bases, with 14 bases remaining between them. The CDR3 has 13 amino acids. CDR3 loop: CASSHLLASEAFF. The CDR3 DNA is TGTGCCAGCAGCCATCTCCTGGCATCTGAAGCTTTCTTT.

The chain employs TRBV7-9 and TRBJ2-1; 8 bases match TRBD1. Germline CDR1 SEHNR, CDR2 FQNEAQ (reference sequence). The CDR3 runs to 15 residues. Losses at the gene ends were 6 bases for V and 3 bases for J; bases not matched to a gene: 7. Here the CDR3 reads CASRNGQGLYNEQFF. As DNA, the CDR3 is TGTGCCAGCAGAAACGGACAGGGCCTCTACAATGAGCAGTTCTTC.

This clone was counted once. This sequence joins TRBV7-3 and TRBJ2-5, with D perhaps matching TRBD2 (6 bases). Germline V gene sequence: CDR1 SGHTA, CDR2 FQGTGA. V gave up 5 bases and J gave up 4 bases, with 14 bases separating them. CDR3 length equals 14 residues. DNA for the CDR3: TGTGCCAGCAGCCCACTCGGGACTGGAGAGACCCAGTACTTC. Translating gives CASSPLGTGETQYF. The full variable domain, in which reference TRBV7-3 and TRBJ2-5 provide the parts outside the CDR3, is GAGVSQTPSNKVTEKGKYVELRCDPISGHTALYWYRQSLGQGPEFLIYFQGTGAADDSGLPNDRFFAVRPEGSVSTLKIQRTERGDSAVYLCASSPLGTGETQYFGPGTRLLVL.